This T cell receptor (beta chain) was documented in a study of radiotherapy plus CTLA-4 blockade in lung cancer. This CDR3 spans 14 amino acids. With V trimmed by 7 bases and J by 1 base, 6 bases remained unmatched. Germline CDR1 is LNHDA and CDR2 is SQIVND (reference sequence). The repertoire was sequenced with immunoSEQ multiplex PCR; TCRdb's copy has only in-frame clones and lacks some. The sample records approximately 75,000 clones, around four fifths being singletons. The V and J genes are TRBV19 and TRBJ1-2; TRBD1 matches at 7 bases. This receptor was identified in a human donor with non-small cell lung cancer who had a complete response to radiotherapy plus ipilimumab. This specimen was peripheral blood, taken from a patient treated with radiotherapy plus ipilimumab. CDR3 DNA sequence: TGTGCCAGTATCCCGACAGGGAATAACTATGGCTACACCTTC. Translation gives CASIPTGNNYGYTF.